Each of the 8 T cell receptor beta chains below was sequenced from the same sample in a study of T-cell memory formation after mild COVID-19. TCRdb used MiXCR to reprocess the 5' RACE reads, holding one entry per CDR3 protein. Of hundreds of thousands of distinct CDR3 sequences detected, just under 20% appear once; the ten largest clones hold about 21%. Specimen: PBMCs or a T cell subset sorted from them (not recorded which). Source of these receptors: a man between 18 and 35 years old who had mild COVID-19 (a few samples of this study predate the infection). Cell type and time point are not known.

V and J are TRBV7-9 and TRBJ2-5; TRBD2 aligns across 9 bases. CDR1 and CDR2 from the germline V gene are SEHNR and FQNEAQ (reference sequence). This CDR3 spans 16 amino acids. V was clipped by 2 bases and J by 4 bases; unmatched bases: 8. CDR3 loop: CASSLISGGDGETQYF. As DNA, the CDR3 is TGTGCCAGCAGCTTAATTAGCGGGGGCGACGGAGAGACCCAGTACTTC.

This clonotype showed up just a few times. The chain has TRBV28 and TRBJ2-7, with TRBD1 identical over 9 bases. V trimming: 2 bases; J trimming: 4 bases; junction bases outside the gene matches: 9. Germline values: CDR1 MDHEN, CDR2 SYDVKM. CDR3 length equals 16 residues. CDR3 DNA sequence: TGTGCCAGCAGTTTAGGATCGGGACAGGGAATTTACGAGCAGTACGTC. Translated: CASSLGSGQGIYEQYV.

The CDR3 DNA reads TGCAGCGTAGTAGACAGGGGCTACGAGCAGTACTTC. This gives the protein CSVVDRGYEQYF. The V gene is TRBV29-1, the J gene TRBJ2-7; 8 bases align to TRBD1. The germline CDR1 and CDR2 sequences are SQVTM and ANQGSEA. V shed 6 bases and J 3 bases; nucleotides not matched to a gene: 4. The CDR3 sequence is 12 residues long.

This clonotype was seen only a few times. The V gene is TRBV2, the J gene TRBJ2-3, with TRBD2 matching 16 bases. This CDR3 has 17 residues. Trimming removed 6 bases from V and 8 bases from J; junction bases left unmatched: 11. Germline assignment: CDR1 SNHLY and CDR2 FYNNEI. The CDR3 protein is CASSPMGLAGGLGTQYF. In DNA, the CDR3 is TGTGCCAGCAGCCCGATGGGACTAGCGGGGGGGCTAGGTACGCAGTATTTT. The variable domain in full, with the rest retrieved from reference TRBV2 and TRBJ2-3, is EPEVTQTPSHQVTQMGQEVILRCVPISNHLYFYWYRQILGQKVEFLVSFYNNEISEKSEIFDDQFSVERPDGSNFTLKIRSTKLEDSAMYFCASSPMGLAGGLGTQYFGPGTRLTVL.

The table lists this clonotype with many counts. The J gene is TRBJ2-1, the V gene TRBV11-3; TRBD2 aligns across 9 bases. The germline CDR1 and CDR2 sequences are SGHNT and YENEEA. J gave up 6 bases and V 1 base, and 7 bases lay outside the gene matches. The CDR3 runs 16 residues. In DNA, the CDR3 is TGTGCCAGCAGCTTAGTCGGCGGGGGGGCCGGCAATGAGCAGTTCTTC. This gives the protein CASSLVGGGAGNEQFF.

The CDR3 protein is CATGVRGYEQYV. The CDR3 coding sequence is TGTGCCACCGGAGTGAGGGGCTACGAGCAGTACGTC. V usage is TRBV2 and J usage is TRBJ2-7; D is possibly TRBD1 or TRBD2 (5 bases each). V lost 10 bases, J lost 3 bases, and 13 bases lay in between. Germline CDR1 SNHLY, CDR2 FYNNEI. The CDR3 is 12 amino acids.

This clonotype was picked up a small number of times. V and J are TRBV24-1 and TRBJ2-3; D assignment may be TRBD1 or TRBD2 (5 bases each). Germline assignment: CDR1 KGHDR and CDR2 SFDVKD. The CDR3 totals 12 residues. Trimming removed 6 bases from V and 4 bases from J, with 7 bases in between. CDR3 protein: CATSRDADTQYF. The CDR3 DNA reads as TGTGCCACCAGTCGGGACGCAGATACGCAGTATTTT.

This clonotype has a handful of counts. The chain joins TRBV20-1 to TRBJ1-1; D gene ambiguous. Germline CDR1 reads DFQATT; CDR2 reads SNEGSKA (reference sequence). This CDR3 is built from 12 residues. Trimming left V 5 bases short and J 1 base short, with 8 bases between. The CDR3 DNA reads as TGCAGTGCTCACCGGGGGAACACTGAAGCTTTCTTT. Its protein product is CSAHRGNTEAFF.